The clone carrying this TCR beta chain has only a few counts. A read error may account for a junction end that differs from germline. This record comes from a study of blood T cells in healthy people across ages. There are 12 residues in the CDR3. Germline lookup yields CDR1 DFQATT and CDR2 SNEGSKA (reference sequence). It was with a sample-barcoded 5' primer and a J-beta primer mix that a second PCR of about 6 to 12 cycles was run. CDR3-containing paired-end reads numbered at least 2.5 million in each sample. A single record per CDR3 protein comes from TCRdb applying MiXCR to the 5' RACE reads. Of over 600,000 distinct CDR3 sequences listed, around half are singletons.

Sequenced material: blood. The chain recombines TRBV20-1 with TRBJ2-7; tentatively, D is TRBD2 (5 bases). The clonotype originates from an elderly man in good health. The CDR3 nucleotides are TGCTGTGCCCTCCTGACCGGGAACGAGCAGTACTTC. Translated, it gives CCALLTGNEQYF.